Listed here is a single T cell receptor (beta chain). Its antigen is unknown. The method was immunoSEQ multiplex PCR; TCRdb's version includes in-frame clones alone and lacks a portion of them. In the table there are 35,000 to 55,000 clones, around 90% of which are singletons. Germline CDR1 SGHRS, CDR2 YFSETQ. This CDR3 has 13 amino acids. V was clipped by 4 bases and J by 0 bases, with 8 bases between them. This specimen comes from a study of OX40 agonist ivuxolimab in advanced cancers. General study findings and limits: The study did not work out the antigen specificity of the expanded peripheral T cells.

The V and J genes are TRBV5-1 and TRBJ2-7; D is undetermined. The sample was CD4+ or CD8+ T cells sorted from blood, taken in a trial of the OX40 agonist ivuxolimab. This sequence originates from an adult with an advanced solid tumor such as melanoma, head and neck, liver or kidney cancer. CDR3 loop: CASSTVSSYEQYF. In DNA, the CDR3 is TGCGCCAGCAGCACGGTGAGCTCCTACGAGCAGTACTTC.